This T cell receptor (beta chain) stems from a study of technical replicates of blood from a handful of donors. TCRdb keeps only in-frame clones here, not all; method: immunoSEQ multiplex PCR. The repertoire includes about 60,000 clones, approximately 86% of them detected once, and 4.5% to 5.5% sits in the top ten. CDR3 size: 14 residues. Germline V CDR1 and CDR2: SGHAT, FQNNGV. V shed 0 bases, J shed 12 bases, and the junction held 2 bases outside the gene matches. The sequencing input was PBMCs. The genes are TRBV11-2 and TRBJ1-6, with 10 bases fitting TRBD1. The TCR originated in a human donor in good health. Some clones in this sample may be carry-over from other donors' samples. The CDR3 DNA reads TGTGCCAGCAGCTTAGAGGACAGGGGGGTACCCCTCCACTTT. Protein: CASSLEDRGVPLHF. Full variable domain (rest looked up from reference TRBV11-2 and TRBJ1-6): EAGVAQSPRYKIIEKRQSVAFWCNPISGHATLYWYQQILGQGPKLLIQFQNNGVVDDSQLPKDRFSAERLKGVDSTLKIQPAKLEDSAVYLCASSLEDRGVPLHFGNGTRLTVT.